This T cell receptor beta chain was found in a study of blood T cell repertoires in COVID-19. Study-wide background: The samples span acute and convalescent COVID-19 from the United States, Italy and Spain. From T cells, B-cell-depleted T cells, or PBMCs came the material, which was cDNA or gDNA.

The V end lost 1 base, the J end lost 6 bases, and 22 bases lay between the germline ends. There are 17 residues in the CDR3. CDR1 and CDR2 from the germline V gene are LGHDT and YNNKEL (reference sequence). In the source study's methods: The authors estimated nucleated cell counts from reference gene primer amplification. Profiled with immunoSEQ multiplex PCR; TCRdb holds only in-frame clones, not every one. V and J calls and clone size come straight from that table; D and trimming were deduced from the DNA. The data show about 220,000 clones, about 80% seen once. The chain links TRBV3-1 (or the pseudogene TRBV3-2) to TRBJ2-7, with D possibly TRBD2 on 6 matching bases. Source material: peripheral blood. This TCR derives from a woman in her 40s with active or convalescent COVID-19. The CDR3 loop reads CASSQVGGARASGEQYF. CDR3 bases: TGTGCCAGCAGCCAAGTTGGCGGGGCGAGAGCATCCGGCGAGCAGTACTTC.